These T cell receptor beta chains were read from a single sample in a study of blood T cells in healthy people across ages. TCRdb redid the calling of the 5' RACE reads with MiXCR, one entry per CDR3 protein. The sample yields 700,000 or so distinct CDR3 sequences, 40% to 45% seen once. Material: blood. Receptors were obtained from an elderly man in good health. Both conserved end residues are part of each CDR3. A D gene is named only where the DNA matches it firmly. Clone size appears in some rows only: once, few, many, or a class for an expanded clone.

j_gene: TRBJ2-7
v_gene: TRBV16
d_gene: -
abundance: -
CDR3nt: TGTGCCAGCAGCCGAGAGGAACTAGGTAAAAATGAGCAGTACTTC
CDR3aa: CASSREELGKNEQYF

j_gene: TRBJ2-4
v_gene: TRBV27
d_gene: -
abundance: few
CDR3nt: TGTGCCAGCAGCTTCGGGATTTCGGCCAAAAACATTCAGTACTTC
CDR3aa: CASSFGISAKNIQYF

j_gene: TRBJ1-2
v_gene: TRBV11-2
d_gene: -
abundance: -
CDR3nt: TGTGCCAGCAGCTTAGATCGGACATCCGGCTACACCTTC
CDR3aa: CASSLDRTSGYTF

j_gene: TRBJ1-5
v_gene: TRBV4-2
d_gene: TRBD1
abundance: many
CDR3nt: TGTGCCAGCAGCCTACAGGGGGAGGATCAGCCCCAGCATTTT
CDR3aa: CASSLQGEDQPQHF

j_gene: TRBJ1-2
v_gene: TRBV4-2
d_gene: -
abundance: -
CDR3nt: TGTGCCAGCAGCGACACACAGGGAGCTGGCTACACCTTC
CDR3aa: CASSDTQGAGYTF

j_gene: TRBJ1-4
v_gene: TRBV29-1
d_gene: TRBD1
abundance: few
CDR3nt: TGCAGCGTGGCGCCGGGACAGGGAGGTGAAAAACTGTTTTTT
CDR3aa: CSVAPGQGGEKLFF

j_gene: TRBJ2-3
v_gene: TRBV20-1
d_gene: TRBD2
abundance: -
CDR3nt: TGCAGTGCAAACCTCTGGCGGGCTAGCGGGAGGAACACAGATACGCAGTATTTT
CDR3aa: CSANLWRASGRNTDTQYF

j_gene: TRBJ1-2
v_gene: TRBV7-2
d_gene: -
abundance: -
CDR3nt: TGTGCCAGCAGCCCTAGGAACTATGGCTACACCTTC
CDR3aa: CASSPRNYGYTF

j_gene: TRBJ2-3
v_gene: TRBV6-2/TRBV6-3
d_gene: TRBD2
abundance: few
CDR3nt: TGTGCCAGCAATTCACACAGGACTAGCAAGGCAGATACGCAGTATTTT
CDR3aa: CASNSHRTSKADTQYF

j_gene: TRBJ2-7
v_gene: TRBV12-3/TRBV12-4
d_gene: -
abundance: few
CDR3nt: TGTGCCAGCAGTTTAGTGGGACACCCCTACGAGCAGTACTTC
CDR3aa: CASSLVGHPYEQYF

j_gene: TRBJ2-7
v_gene: TRBV7-9
d_gene: TRBD2
abundance: few
CDR3nt: TGTGCCAGCAGCTCTAGCGGGTTGTCCTACAATGAGCAGTACTTC
CDR3aa: CASSSSGLSYNEQYF

j_gene: TRBJ1-4
v_gene: TRBV28
d_gene: -
abundance: -
CDR3nt: TGTGCCACCTCCCCTAATGAAAAACTGTTTTTT
CDR3aa: CATSPNEKLFF

j_gene: TRBJ1-2
v_gene: TRBV27
d_gene: -
abundance: few
CDR3nt: TGTGCCAGCAGGGGGACCCCTTATGGCTACACCTTC
CDR3aa: CASRGTPYGYTF

j_gene: TRBJ2-5
v_gene: TRBV18
d_gene: -
abundance: -
CDR3nt: TGTGCCAGCACAAATGGACAGTTGGAGAGGGAGACCCAGTACTTC
CDR3aa: CASTNGQLERETQYF

j_gene: TRBJ2-3
v_gene: TRBV7-2
d_gene: -
abundance: many
CDR3nt: TGTGCCAGCAGCTTACAGGACACAGATACGCAGTATTTT
CDR3aa: CASSLQDTDTQYF

j_gene: TRBJ2-6
v_gene: TRBV6-5
d_gene: -
abundance: -
CDR3nt: TGTGCCAGCAGCTCCTCCACTGAGTCGATCTCTGGGGCCAACGTCCTGACTTTC
CDR3aa: CASSSSTESISGANVLTF

j_gene: TRBJ1-4
v_gene: TRBV5-8
d_gene: -
abundance: -
CDR3nt: TGTGCCAGCAGCTTTCGGGGTATGGCAACTAATGAAAAACTGTTTTTT
CDR3aa: CASSFRGMATNEKLFF

j_gene: TRBJ2-1
v_gene: TRBV12-5
d_gene: TRBD1
abundance: -
CDR3nt: TGTGCTAGTGGTCTGGGACAGCAAAACAATGAGCAGTTCTTC
CDR3aa: CASGLGQQNNEQFF

j_gene: TRBJ1-1
v_gene: TRBV29-1
d_gene: -
abundance: few
CDR3nt: TGCAGCGTCGCTCGGACAAAAGAGAACACTGAAGCTTTCTTT
CDR3aa: CSVARTKENTEAFF

j_gene: TRBJ1-2
v_gene: TRBV20-1
d_gene: TRBD1
abundance: few
CDR3nt: TGCAGTGCAACACGGGGACAGGGCGACTATGGCTACACCTTC
CDR3aa: CSATRGQGDYGYTF

j_gene: TRBJ1-1
v_gene: TRBV12-3/TRBV12-4
d_gene: TRBD1
abundance: -
CDR3nt: TGTGCCAGCAGTTTATGGGGTGGCAGGGGGTTGGTGAGCACTGAAGCTTTCTTT
CDR3aa: CASSLWGGRGLVSTEAFF

j_gene: TRBJ2-3
v_gene: TRBV7-3
d_gene: TRBD2
abundance: few
CDR3nt: TGTGCCAGCAGCTTAAATCCCGGGACTAGCGGGACTAGCACAGATACGCAGTATTTT
CDR3aa: CASSLNPGTSGTSTDTQYF

j_gene: TRBJ2-5
v_gene: TRBV5-1
d_gene: TRBD1
abundance: few
CDR3nt: TGCGCCAGCAGCTTGGTCGGGACAGGGGGCCGGGAGACCCAGTACTTC
CDR3aa: CASSLVGTGGRETQYF